This T cell receptor (beta chain) was found in a study of cytomegalovirus exposure and HLA in healthy donors. Study at large: Approximately 190 million T cells yielded approximately 100 million unique TCR beta sequences, as an earlier analysis found. Roughly 86 million unique TCRs from HLA-typed donors made up an early data release.

Germline assignment: CDR1 MDHEN and CDR2 SYDVKM. The CDR3 has 15 amino acids. The ends were cut back, 4 bases at V and 1 base at J, with 13 bases in the middle. In the PCR, 60 Vbeta and 13 Jbeta primers were used. Profiled with immunoSEQ multiplex PCR; TCRdb holds only in-frame clones, not every one. The sample includes 40,000 to 45,000 clones, around 64% seen only once; the top ten take 8.7%. Sequences were obtained from PBMCs. This clonotype was obtained from a human donor in good health. The rearrangement links TRBV28 to TRBJ1-2; the D is unclear. The chain's CDR3 is CASSSGDTINYGYTF. The CDR3 DNA sequence: TGTGCCAGCAGTTCCGGGGATACAATTAACTATGGCTACACCTTC.